One sample yielded the 7 T cell receptor beta chains listed below, sequenced in a study of a mutant IDH1 vaccine in newly diagnosed glioma. The data were produced by immunoSEQ multiplex PCR, yet TCRdb's version contains in-frame clones alone and is incomplete. There are roughly 70,000 clones in the sample; approximately 83% occur only once, and 2.9% lies in the top ten. Time point: baseline, week 1 (first vaccination visit). Treatment: pre-vaccination baseline after standard-of-care therapy. Material: PBMCs, obtained from a glioma patient treated with radiotherapy, temozolomide or both. The receptors come from a young man with glioma.

This clone was counted a few times. The chain employs TRBV5-1 and TRBJ2-7, with D unclear. CDR3 length equals 15 residues. The germline V gene encodes CDR1 SGHRS and CDR2 YFSETQ. The germline V and J ends were trimmed by 0 bases and 5 bases, with 15 bases remaining between them. This CDR3 reads CASSLGQPLGNEQYF. In DNA, the CDR3 is TGCGCCAGCAGCTTGGGCCAGCCTTTGGGGAACGAGCAGTACTTC.

This clone was counted only a few times. This sequence joins TRBV10-1 and TRBJ2-5; D remains unclear. V dropped 0 bases and J dropped 5 bases, with 13 bases sitting between them. Germline assignment: CDR1 WNHNN and CDR2 SYGVQD (reference sequence). The CDR3 extends over 15 amino acids. For the CDR3, the DNA is TGCGCCAGCAGTGAGTCGGGCCCGGGTGGGGAGACCCAGTACTTC. Translating it yields CASSESGPGGETQYF.

This chain connects TRBV18 to TRBJ2-2; 7 positions match TRBD2. Trimming cost V 3 bases and J 4 bases; bases outside gene matches: 2. The V gene's germline CDR1 is KGHSH and CDR2 LQKENI. The CDR3 covers 14 residues. CDR3 loop: CASSPGGGTGELFF. CDR3 nucleotide sequence: TGTGCCAGCTCACCCGGCGGGGGCACCGGGGAGCTGTTTTTT. Complete variable domain (other parts from reference TRBV18 and TRBJ2-2): NAGVMQNPRHLVRRRGQEARLRCSPMKGHSHVYWYRQLPEEGLKFMVYLQKENIIDESGMPKERFSAEFPKEGPSILRIQQVVRGDSAAYFCASSPGGGTGELFFGEGSRLTVL.

The V call is TRBV7-9, the J call TRBJ1-4; D unresolved. The CDR3 covers 17 residues. The V gene's germline CDR1 is SEHNR and CDR2 FQNEAQ (reference sequence). V lost 6 bases, J lost 2 bases, and 19 bases lay in between. CDR3 sequence (DNA): TGTGCCAGCAGAAAAAGGTCCACCCGGGGTACTAATGAAAAACTGTTTTTT. This encodes CASRKRSTRGTNEKLFF.

This CDR3 reads CASSLGPRPDEQFF. The CDR3 region has the DNA TGTGCCAGCAGCTTAGGTCCTAGGCCCGATGAGCAGTTCTTC. V usage is TRBV7-9 and J usage is TRBJ2-1; D remains ambiguous. V was shortened by 1 base and J by 8 bases, with 12 bases between the two germline ends. CDR3 length: 14 amino acids. Germline CDR1 is SEHNR and CDR2 is FQNEAQ (reference sequence).

With regard to this clone: The identical CDR3 is also encoded by other nucleotide sequences in the sample. The rearrangement joins TRBV30 to TRBJ1-5; D remains ambiguous. The germline V and J ends were trimmed by 5 bases and 1 base, with 9 bases remaining between them. This CDR3 is built from 13 residues. Germline values: CDR1 GTSNPN, CDR2 SVGIG (reference sequence). The DNA of the CDR3 is TGTGCCTGGTCCGCAGACAGCAATCAGCCCCAGCATTTT. Its protein product is CAWSADSNQPQHF.

The gene calls are TRBV18 and TRBJ2-6; D gene uncertain. V lost 6 bases and J lost 0, with 3 bases in between. The CDR3 runs to 13 residues. Germline V gives CDR1 KGHSH, CDR2 LQKENI. The CDR3 here is CASSISGANVLTF. The DNA of the CDR3 is TGTGCCAGCTCCATCTCTGGGGCCAACGTCCTGACTTTC.